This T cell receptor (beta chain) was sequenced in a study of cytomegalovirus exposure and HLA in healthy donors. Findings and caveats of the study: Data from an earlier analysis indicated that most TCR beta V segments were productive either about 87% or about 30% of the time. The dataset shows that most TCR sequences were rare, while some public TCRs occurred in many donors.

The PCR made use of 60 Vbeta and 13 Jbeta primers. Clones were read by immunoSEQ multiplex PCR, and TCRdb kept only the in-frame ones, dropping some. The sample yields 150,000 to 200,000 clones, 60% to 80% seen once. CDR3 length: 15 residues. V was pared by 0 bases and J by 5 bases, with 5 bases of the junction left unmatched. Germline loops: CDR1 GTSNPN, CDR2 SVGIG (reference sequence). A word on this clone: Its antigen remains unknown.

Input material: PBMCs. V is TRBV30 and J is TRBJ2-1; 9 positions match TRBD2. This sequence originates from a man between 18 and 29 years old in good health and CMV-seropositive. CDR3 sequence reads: CAWSVGLAGNNEQFF. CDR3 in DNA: TGTGCCTGGAGTGTAGGGCTAGCGGGAAACAATGAGCAGTTCTTC. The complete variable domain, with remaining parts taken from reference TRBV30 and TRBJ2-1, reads SQTIHQWPATLVQPVGSPLSLECTVEGTSNPNLYWYRQAAGRGLQLLFYSVGIGQISSEVPQNLSASRPQDRQFILSSKKLLLSDSGFYLCAWSVGLAGNNEQFFGPGTRLTVL.